This is a list of T cell receptor beta chains from one sample in a study of Ad26.COV2.S vaccination and SARS-CoV-2 variants. Assay: immunoSEQ multiplex PCR; the TCRdb copy retains only in-frame clones and omits some. Found here are more than 300,000 clones, about 87% of them singletons; the top ten hold 6.4%. Sequences were derived from peripheral blood, sampled in a trial of Ad26.COV2.S vaccine versus placebo. The receptors stem from a person aged 18-65 years who received the Ad26.COV2.S COVID-19 vaccine or a placebo. Each CDR3 is given with its conserved first and last residue. The D gene is left open where the match is weak. Some rows have no size entry. The others give once, few or many, or a class for an expanded clone.

V,D,size,J,DNA,CDR3
TRBV29-1,TRBD1,NA,TRBJ2-1,TGCAGCGTTGCTCCGGGGACAGGCAACAATGAGCAGTTCTTC,CSVAPGTGNNEQFF
TRBV3-1/TRBV3-2,NA,NA,TRBJ1-4,TGTGCCAGCAGCCAAGATCTTCTAGGGGCGGGACTTACAAATGAAAAACTGTTTTTT,CASSQDLLGAGLTNEKLFF
TRBV7-2,NA,NA,TRBJ1-5,TGTGCCAGCAGCCCAACAGGACCGACCAATCAGCCCCAGCATTTT,CASSPTGPTNQPQHF
TRBV7-2,NA,NA,TRBJ1-1,TGTGCCAGCAGCAAAAGGACAAGAACAGACACTGAAGCTTTCTTT,CASSKRTRTDTEAFF
TRBV27,NA,NA,TRBJ1-2,TGTGCCAGCAGTTCCCGGGGGCTGGGTGGCTACACCTTC,CASSSRGLGGYTF
TRBV28,NA,NA,TRBJ2-3,TGTGCCAGCTATCAGACCTCCACAGATACGCAGTATTTT,CASYQTSTDTQYF
TRBV5-5,NA,NA,TRBJ2-1,TGTGCCAGCAGCCTCGGCGAGGGCTCCTACAATGAGCAGTTCTTC,CASSLGEGSYNEQFF
TRBV30,TRBD1,few,TRBJ1-1,TGTGCCTGGAGTGTATGGGACAGGGGAACCACTGAAGCTTTCTTT,CAWSVWDRGTTEAFF
TRBV14,NA,NA,TRBJ2-6,TGTGCCAGCAGTTTTGGTGACTCTGGGGCCAACGTCCTGACTTTC,CASSFGDSGANVLTF
TRBV19,NA,NA,TRBJ2-3,TGTGCCACCTCGTTGAGCACAGATACGCAGTATTTT,CATSLSTDTQYF
TRBV7-2,TRBD1,NA,TRBJ1-2,TGTGCCAGCAGCACGAGCAGGACAGGGGTGCGCGGCTACACCTTC,CASSTSRTGVRGYTF
TRBV28,NA,NA,TRBJ2-3,TGTGCCAGTTTCTCAGGGGTTACTAGCACAGATACGCAGTATTTT,CASFSGVTSTDTQYF
TRBV11-1,TRBD2,NA,TRBJ2-7,TGTGCCAGCAGCTTAGGTGCGACTAGCGCGACCTACGAGCAGTACTTC,CASSLGATSATYEQYF
TRBV27,TRBD1,NA,TRBJ2-7,TGTGCCAGCAGTATCGGGACAGGGGGCTCCTACGAGCAGTACTTC,CASSIGTGGSYEQYF
TRBV18,NA,NA,TRBJ1-4,TGTGCCAGCTCATTCAGAGAAAAACTGTTTTTT,CASSFREKLFF
TRBV7-2,NA,NA,TRBJ2-4,TGTGCCAGCAGCTTAGTCGTGGATATGCACTTC,CASSLVVDMHF
TRBV27,NA,NA,TRBJ2-7,TGTGCCAGCAGTTTCTCGGTCGGATACGAGCAGTACTTC,CASSFSVGYEQYF
TRBV30,NA,NA,TRBJ1-1,TGTGCCTGGAGTGGGAGGCCCATGAACACTGAAGCTTTCTTT,CAWSGRPMNTEAFF
TRBV27,NA,once,TRBJ1-5,TGTGCCAGCAGTTTAAGGGCAGACACATATCAGCCCCAGCATTTT,CASSLRADTYQPQHF
TRBV13,NA,once,TRBJ2-3,TGTGCCAGCAGCCCTAGGGGGGCCGTAGATACGCAGTATTTT,CASSPRGAVDTQYF
TRBV6-5,NA,once,TRBJ2-5,TGTGCCAGCAGTCTGACAAGCCAAGAGACCCAGTACTTC,CASSLTSQETQYF
TRBV19,NA,NA,TRBJ2-5,TGTGCCAGTAGTCCAAAGACGAAAGAGACCCAGTACTTC,CASSPKTKETQYF
TRBV10-3,NA,NA,TRBJ2-7,TGTGCCATGGAGGACAGAATTCCTTCCTACGAGCAGTACTTC,CAMEDRIPSYEQYF
TRBV5-4,NA,once,TRBJ2-2,TGTGCCAGCAGCACCGGACGTTGGAACACCGGGGAGCTGTTTTTT,CASSTGRWNTGELFF
TRBV7-6,NA,once,TRBJ2-7,TGTGCCAGCAGTATTGGGGGCGTTAGCCGCTACGAGCAGTACTTC,CASSIGGVSRYEQYF
TRBV11-2,TRBD2,NA,TRBJ2-7,TGTGCCAGCAGCGTAGGCCGTATGCGGGAGTCTCCCGAGCAGTACTTC,CASSVGRMRESPEQYF
TRBV11-2,NA,NA,TRBJ1-4,TGTGCCAGCAGCTTAAGCACAGGGAGTCGGGGGGAAAAACTGTTTTTT,CASSLSTGSRGEKLFF
TRBV30,NA,NA,TRBJ1-5,TGTGCCTGGAGTGTACGAGGGGGTCAGCCCCAGCATTTT,CAWSVRGGQPQHF
TRBV12-2,NA,NA,TRBJ2-3,TGTGCAAGTCGCTTAAACGGAGCGGGGATTAACACAGATACGCAGTATTTT,CASRLNGAGINTDTQYF
TRBV12-5,NA,NA,TRBJ2-1,TGTGCTAGTGGGGATTACAATGAGCAGTTCTTC,CASGDYNEQFF
TRBV10-3,NA,NA,TRBJ1-5,TGTGCCATCAGTGAGGGAACACAGGGTTTCAGCAATCAGCCCCAGCATTTT,CAISEGTQGFSNQPQHF
TRBV5-1,NA,NA,TRBJ2-1,TGCGCCAGCAGCTTGCGCCAGAGGGCTGAGCAGTTCTTC,CASSLRQRAEQFF
TRBV24-1,TRBD1,NA,TRBJ2-7,TGTGCCACCAGTGACGGACAGGGGAGCTCCTACGAGCAGTACTTC,CATSDGQGSSYEQYF
TRBV6-5,TRBD1,NA,TRBJ1-2,TGTGCCAGCAGGCCCGACAGGGGGCAAGATGGCTACACCTTC,CASRPDRGQDGYTF
TRBV7-2,NA,once,TRBJ2-2,TGTGCCAGCAGCTTACGGAACACCGGGGAGCTGTTTTTT,CASSLRNTGELFF
TRBV30,NA,once,TRBJ1-2,TGTGCCTGGAGTAACAGGGCTGACTATGGCTACACCTTC,CAWSNRADYGYTF
TRBV5-1,TRBD2,NA,TRBJ2-1,TGCGCCAGCAGCTTGGTAGCGGGACTTTACAATGAGCAGTTCTTC,CASSLVAGLYNEQFF
TRBV27,NA,NA,TRBJ2-1,TGTGCCAGCAGTTTTAATGTGGGTTACAATGAGCAGTTCTTC,CASSFNVGYNEQFF
TRBV7-8,TRBD2,NA,TRBJ2-5,TGTGCCAGCAGCGCGCTGACTAGCGGGGGACAAGAGACCCAGTACTTC,CASSALTSGGQETQYF
TRBV5-6,NA,NA,TRBJ2-5,TGTGCCAGCAGCTTGGTTGCAGAGACCCAGTACTTC,CASSLVAETQYF
TRBV7-9,TRBD2,NA,TRBJ2-5,TGTGCCAGCAGCCCGTCCGGGGGGGCAGAGACCCAGTACTTC,CASSPSGGAETQYF
TRBV7-3,NA,NA,TRBJ1-2,TGTGCCAGCAGCTCCTCACCAAGGGCATCGGGCTATGGCTACACCTTC,CASSSSPRASGYGYTF
TRBV6-2/TRBV6-3,TRBD2,NA,TRBJ2-3,TGTGCCAGCAGTTGGGGGGGAGGGTTTAGAACAGATACGCAGTATTTT,CASSWGGGFRTDTQYF
TRBV30,NA,few,TRBJ1-6,TGTGCCTGGAGTGCTAGGACAGTAGGGTATTCACCCCTCCACTTT,CAWSARTVGYSPLHF
TRBV5-1,NA,NA,TRBJ2-2,TGCGCCAGCAGAATAGGGGGAGGAGGAACCGGGGAGCTGTTTTTT,CASRIGGGGTGELFF
TRBV5-1,TRBD1,few,TRBJ1-2,TGCGCCAGCAGCTCGGGGACAGATGGCTACACCTTC,CASSSGTDGYTF
TRBV28,TRBD1,NA,TRBJ2-2,TGTGCCACCCGACCTGGACAGGGGAGGACCGGGGAGCTGTTTTTT,CATRPGQGRTGELFF